The following is a TCR beta chain sequence with its context. This clone appeared a single time. Which antigen it targets is not known. No base qualities exist here, and no much larger clone lies one base off it. The CDR3 holds 16 amino acids from the cysteine to the phenylalanine. The retained sequence is limited to the CDR3, 48 bases, with the frame set at the first base. V is clipped by 7 bases and J by 4 bases, and the sequence between their germline boundaries is 20 bases long. Reading the germline V gene gives CDR1 SGHVS and CDR2 FQNEAQ. The sample belongs to a study of blood T cell repertoires in COVID-19 (dated by TCRdb to the early 2020s). The study in broad terms: Samples covering the acute and convalescent phases of COVID-19 were provided by collaborators in the United States, Italy and Spain. The repertoires were released in a freely available public database intended as a resource for research on the immune response to SARS-CoV-2. Subjects who had been exposed to COVID-19, were actively infected with it, or had recovered from it provided the deeply sampled blood TCRbeta repertoires that made up the dataset. Where available, HLA class I and class II types were obtained from metadata supplied by the sample provider rather than from assay-based typing. The samples were drawn from two sources: the first 160 participants of the ongoing ImmuneRACE study, and 1,000 to 1,500 subjects contributed by 6 global collaborators. The prospective study material was composed of cDNA or gDNA derived from T cells, B-cell-depleted T cells, or PBMCs. Sample metadata almost always included a de-identified subject ID, COVID-19 status, age in years and sex.

The immunoSEQ Assay, a bias-controlled multiplex PCR, was used to amplify TCRbeta CDR3 regions from genomic DNA. The study's own analysis went as follows. The number of nucleated cells in each sample was estimated from the amplification of reference gene primers within the assay. Sequence reads were collapsed and filtered to measure the absolute abundance of every unique TCRbeta CDR3 rearrangement. For each sample, productive Simpson clonality was calculated by taking the square root of Simpson's diversity index across productive rearrangements. The source is immuneACCESS, and TCRdb retained only in-frame sequences with V and J called. Part of the clones is not carried over; for the studies checked, unresolved V genes explain less than half of this, and the remainder is unexplained. The V and J calls and clone size come from that table; D and trimming were worked out from the DNA. Recorded for this sample are about 340,000 clones; 86% of them occurred a single time. Together, the top ten hold just over 7% of the sample.

One collaborating source in Seattle enrolled patients while the patients were actively infected and followed the patients over time throughout the course of disease. Each collaborating institution followed its own protocols to collect whole blood in K2EDTA tubes. For TCRbeta analysis, collaborators shipped samples in one of three forms: frozen whole blood, isolated PBMCs, or DNA extracted from either of those sample types. The research as a whole found: The quantity of clinical and demographic metadata differed by source and by participant and was supplied without curation.

The sequenced sample consisted of peripheral blood. The origin of this receptor is a woman aged 55-70 years with COVID-19, enrolled during active disease. The chain couples TRBV7-8 to TRBJ2-1; the D gene assignment is ambiguous. The CDR3 region: CASTFKVLTRYNEQFF. The nucleotide sequence reads TGTGCCAGCACCTTTAAAGTCCTTACCCGGTACAATGAGCAGTTCTTC.